The present entry profiles one TCR beta chain with its context. Trimming removed 4 bases from V and 4 bases from J; junction bases left unmatched: 2. The CDR3 is 13 amino acids. Germline values: CDR1 MGHDK, CDR2 SYGVNS. The sample originates from a study of CD8 T cells in Susac syndrome. RNA totalling about 0.45 to 1 ug underwent reverse transcription with random hexamers. Multiplex immunoSEQ PCR targeted 54 Vbeta and 13 Jbeta TCR beta segments. TCRdb used MiXCR to reprocess the immunoSEQ multiplex PCR reads, holding one entry per CDR3 protein. The sample records some 180,000 distinct CDR3 sequences, around 90% being singletons.

The source of this sequence is a human donor with Susac syndrome. V usage is TRBV25-1 and J usage is TRBJ1-1; TRBD1 matches at 8 bases. Sequenced sample: CD4+ T cells from PBMCs. CDR3 sequence (DNA): TGTGCCAGCAGTGCCACAGGGGGCACTGAAGCTTTCTTT. Its translation: CASSATGGTEAFF. The entire variable domain, with the rest obtained from reference TRBV25-1 and TRBJ1-1, is as follows: EADIYQTPRYLVIGTGKKITLECSQTMGHDKMYWYQQDPGMELHLIHYSYGVNSTEKGDLSSESTVSRIRTEHFPLTLESARPSHTSQYLCASSATGGTEAFFGQGTRLTVV.